A single sample gave rise to the 20 T cell receptor beta chains below, sequenced in a study of neurological immune-mediated disorders. TCRdb re-called the 5' RACE reads through MiXCR, storing one row per CDR3 protein. Here the sample spans over 40,000 distinct CDR3 sequences, under 6.5% being singletons. Source material: CD4+ T cells from blood. Source of these receptors: a woman aged 40 to 55 in good health.

This clonotype was seen at least ten times. The chain recombines TRBV7-3 with TRBJ2-2; 12 bases are shared with TRBD2. CDR1 SGHTA and CDR2 FQGTGA come from the germline V gene. The trim removed 5 bases at V and 4 bases at J, leaving 11 bases unmatched. CDR3 length: 18 residues. CDR3 region: CASSPRTSGVLGTGELFF. For the CDR3, the DNA is TGTGCCAGCAGCCCTAGGACTAGCGGGGTCTTGGGCACCGGGGAGCTGTTTTTT. Looking up the rest from reference TRBV7-3 and TRBJ2-2 gives the full variable domain: GAGVSQTPSNKVTEKGKYVELRCDPISGHTALYWYRQSLGQGPEFLIYFQGTGAADDSGLPNDRFFAVRPEGSVSTLKIQRTERGDSAVYLCASSPRTSGVLGTGELFFGEGSRLTVL.

This clonotype was observed at least ten times. The chain has TRBV12-3 or TRBV12-4 and TRBJ2-1, with 11 nucleotides matching TRBD2. The CDR3 spans 21 residues. The ends lost 6 bases at V and 0 bases at J; junction bases unmatched: 19. CDR3 protein: CASSHLRPGLAVKSSYNEQFF. CDR3 bases: TGTGCCAGCAGCCACCTCAGACCGGGACTAGCGGTCAAGAGCTCCTACAATGAGCAGTTCTTC.

This clonotype was found many times. The chain couples TRBV12-3 or TRBV12-4 to TRBJ2-1; TRBD2 matches at 13 bases. CDR3 length: 16 amino acids. Trimming at V came to 6 bases and at J to 4 bases, leaving 6 bases not matched to a gene. The CDR3 region is CASSGLAGDRYNEQFF. The DNA of the CDR3 is TGTGCCAGCAGCGGACTAGCGGGAGATCGGTACAATGAGCAGTTCTTC.

This clonotype was counted many times. The rearrangement uses TRBV20-1 and TRBJ2-2; D gene uncertain. The V gene lost 3 bases and the J gene lost 0 bases, with 8 bases spanning the gap. The CDR3 spans 14 residues. The germline CDR1 and CDR2 sequences are DFQATT and SNEGSKA (reference sequence). This chain's CDR3 is CSASGLSNTGELFF. The DNA of the CDR3 is TGCAGTGCTAGTGGCCTTTCGAACACCGGGGAGCTGTTTTTT.

This clonotype has a count of ten or more. The chain carries TRBV20-1 and TRBJ2-5; the match to TRBD2 covers 10 bases. Germline CDR1 and CDR2: DFQATT and SNEGSKA (reference sequence). This CDR3 spans 12 amino acids. V gave up 3 bases and J gave up 7 bases; unmatched junction bases: 2. In DNA form, the CDR3 reads TGCAGTGCTAGCCCTAGCGGGGGGACCCAGTACTTC. Encoded protein: CSASPSGGTQYF.

This clonotype was found many times. CDR3 nucleotides: TGTGCCAGCAGCTTGGGGGGCTTCACAGATACGCAGTATTTT. This encodes CASSLGGFTDTQYF. The gene calls are TRBV5-5 and TRBJ2-3; a weak D match, TRBD1 (5 bases). There are 14 residues in the CDR3. The V gene's germline CDR1 is SGHKS and CDR2 YYEKEE (reference sequence). The V gene lost 0 bases and the J gene lost 2 bases, with 7 bases spanning the gap.

In this sample, this clonotype turned up many times. The J gene is TRBJ2-3, the V gene TRBV3-1; D might be TRBD1 or TRBD2, each matching 6 bases. This CDR3 comprises 14 residues. Germline values: CDR1 LGHDT, CDR2 YNNKEL (reference sequence). Trimming took 1 base from V and 5 from J, leaving 10 bases between them. The CDR3 nucleotides are TGTGCCAGCAGCCAAGGGGGGGCAGGAGATACGCAGTATTTT. This translates into CASSQGGAGDTQYF.

The chain employs TRBV29-1 and TRBJ1-1; TRBD1 matches 7 bases. Germline lookup yields CDR1 SQVTM and CDR2 ANQGSEA. The CDR3 extends over 12 amino acids. Germline trimming cut 6 bases from V and 6 bases from J; bases unmatched to any gene: 7. The CDR3 DNA reads as TGCAGCGTGGGGGGGACAGTGGCTGAAGCTTTCTTT. Translation: CSVGGTVAEAFF.

This clonotype came up many times. This chain connects TRBV7-2 to TRBJ2-2, with 11 bases fitting TRBD2. This CDR3 is 15 amino acids long. The ends lost 3 bases at V and 7 bases at J; junction bases unmatched: 4. Germline V CDR1 and CDR2: SGHTA, FQGNSA. The CDR3: CASSLTSGIGGELFF. The CDR3 DNA follows: TGTGCCAGCAGCTTGACTAGCGGGATCGGCGGGGAGCTGTTTTTT.

This clonotype was seen repeatedly, ten times or more. The chain carries TRBV28 and TRBJ2-1; TRBD2 agrees at 8 bases. The CDR3 extends over 17 amino acids. V gave up 5 bases and J gave up 3 bases; unmatched junction bases: 12. Germline CDR1 reads MDHEN; CDR2 reads SYDVKM. The CDR3: CASSGPLSSGNYNEQFF. CDR3 DNA sequence: TGTGCCAGCAGTGGCCCCCTGAGTAGCGGGAACTACAATGAGCAGTTCTTC.

This clonotype showed up many times. The chain combines TRBV2 with TRBJ2-4; D is uncertain. The CDR3 has 12 amino acids. V was shortened by 2 bases and J by 12 bases, with 11 bases between the two germline ends. In germline, CDR1 is SNHLY, CDR2 FYNNEI. In nucleotides, the CDR3 is TGTGCCAGCAGTGAAATGCGGCTCACTCAGTACTTC. Translating it yields CASSEMRLTQYF.

This clonotype was observed at least ten times. This chain connects TRBV20-1 to TRBJ2-7; D possibly uses TRBD1 or TRBD2 (6 bases each). The V gene's germline CDR1 is DFQATT and CDR2 SNEGSKA (reference sequence). Deletions cut 6 bases from V and 0 bases from J, with 18 bases between. CDR3 length equals 15 residues. The CDR3 DNA reads TGCAGTGCGCAGAGGGCGGGGACACCCTCCTACGAGCAGTACTTC. It is translated as CSAQRAGTPSYEQYF.

This clonotype was seen many times. The V call is TRBV7-2, the J call TRBJ2-5; D may be TRBD1 (6 bases). Deletions cut 5 bases from V and 2 bases from J, with 12 bases between. The CDR3 runs to 14 residues. Germline loops: CDR1 SGHTA, CDR2 FQGNSA. The chain's CDR3 is CASSHGTKQETQYF. The CDR3 DNA is TGTGCCAGCAGCCACGGGACAAAACAAGAGACCCAGTACTTC.

J is TRBJ2-3 and V is TRBV2; D unresolved. This CDR3 is built from 12 residues. The V end lost 6 bases, the J end lost 4 bases, and 8 bases lay between the germline ends. Germline V CDR1 and CDR2: SNHLY, FYNNEI. The CDR3 DNA reads TGTGCCAGCAGCCCTTGGCCAGATACGCAGTATTTT. Translating it yields CASSPWPDTQYF.

This clonotype occurred many times. The chain recombines TRBV5-1 with TRBJ1-6; D call uncertain. This CDR3 comprises 17 residues. V lost 0 bases, J lost 0 bases, and 10 bases lay in between. Germline-derived CDR1 and CDR2 are SGHRS and YFSETQ. This CDR3 reads CASSLAGLSSYNSPLHF. CDR3 bases: TGCGCCAGCAGCTTGGCTGGCCTGAGCTCCTATAATTCACCCCTCCACTTT. The whole variable domain, filled in from reference TRBV5-1 and TRBJ1-6, reads KAGVTQTPRYLIKTRGQQVTLSCSPISGHRSVSWYQQTPGQGLQFLFEYFSETQRNKGNFPGRFSGRQFSNSRSEMNVSTLELGDSALYLCASSLAGLSSYNSPLHFGNGTRLTVT.

This clonotype was seen at least ten times. J is TRBJ2-1 and V is TRBV20-1; 7 nucleotides align to TRBD1. This CDR3 region has 14 residues. Trimming removed 6 bases from V and 1 base from J; junction bases left unmatched: 6. Germline assignment: CDR1 DFQATT and CDR2 SNEGSKA (reference sequence). CDR3 DNA sequence: TGCAGTGCCCAAAGACAGGGATCCTACAATGAGCAGTTCTTC. Protein product: CSAQRQGSYNEQFF.

This clonotype was seen a handful of times. The V and J genes are TRBV7-9 and TRBJ1-4, with D hard to call. Germline CDR1 reads SEHNR; CDR2 reads FQNEAQ (reference sequence). The CDR3 has 13 amino acids. V was cut by 5 bases and J by 3 bases, with 7 bases left in between. The CDR3 reads CASSPPPNEKLFF. The CDR3 DNA sequence: TGTGCCAGCAGCCCCCCTCCTAATGAAAAACTGTTTTTT.

This clonotype has a count of ten or more. The chain uses TRBV5-8 and TRBJ1-3; D uncertain. Deletions cut 4 bases from V and 3 bases from J, with 14 bases between. This CDR3 is built from 15 residues. Germline CDR1 and CDR2: SGHTS and YDEGEE. CDR3 nucleotides: TGTGCCAGCAGCCCTAATCCGGGATTTGGAAACACCATATATTTT. It translates to CASSPNPGFGNTIYF. Drawing the rest from reference TRBV5-8 and TRBJ1-3, the complete variable domain is EAGVTQSPTHLIKTRGQQATLRCSPISGHTSVYWYQQALGLGLQFLLWYDEGEERNRGNFPPRFSGRQFPNYSSELNVNALELEDSALYLCASSPNPGFGNTIYFGEGSWLTVV.

In this sample, this clonotype turned up many times. The genes are TRBV18 and TRBJ1-1, with D perhaps TRBD1 (5 bases). The germline gives CDR1 KGHSH, CDR2 LQKENI. This CDR3 is 15 amino acids long. The V end lost 2 bases, the J end lost 6 bases, and 16 bases lay between the germline ends. The CDR3 bases are TGTGCCAGCTCACCATTCGTTCAGGGAGGGGCTGAAGCTTTCTTT. This codes for CASSPFVQGGAEAFF.

This clonotype was counted ten times or more. The CDR3 loop reads CASSARRDGAGELFF. The CDR3 region has the DNA TGTGCCAGCAGCGCTCGCCGGGACGGAGCCGGGGAGCTGTTTTTT. This chain joins TRBV7-2 and TRBJ2-2; D is tentatively TRBD1 or TRBD2 (5 bases each). The germline V and J ends were trimmed by 5 bases and 6 bases, with 16 bases remaining between them. This CDR3 region has 15 residues. Per germline, CDR1 SGHTA and CDR2 FQGNSA.